A selection of T cell receptor beta chains follows, all from one sample in a study of cytomegalovirus exposure and HLA in healthy donors. Profiled with immunoSEQ multiplex PCR; TCRdb holds only in-frame clones, not every one. Counted here are 150,000 to 250,000 clones, around 80% occurring once; the ten biggest clones make up around 1.2%. Sequencing input: PBMCs. These receptor sequences come from a woman in her 30s in good health and CMV-seronegative. Both conserved end residues are part of each CDR3. Fields, in order: J gene, V gene, D gene, clone size, CDR3 protein, CDR3 DNA. The D gene is left open where the match is weak. Clone size is given for some rows only: seen once, a few or many times, or a class if the clone is expanded.

TRBJ2-3 | TRBV7-2 | NA | NA | CASSLRVPPDTQYF | TGTGCCAGCAGCTTACGGGTGCCCCCAGATACGCAGTATTTT
TRBJ1-1 | TRBV5-1 | TRBD1 | NA | CASSPGQGGTEAFF | TGCGCCAGCAGCCCCGGACAGGGCGGAACTGAAGCTTTCTTT
TRBJ2-5 | TRBV19 | TRBD2 | NA | CASSLGLAGEETQYF | TGTGCCAGTAGCCTCGGACTAGCGGGGGAAGAGACCCAGTACTTC
TRBJ1-1 | TRBV5-1 | NA | few | CASSPGFMNTEAFF | TGCGCCAGCAGCCCCGGGTTTATGAACACTGAAGCTTTCTTT
TRBJ2-1 | TRBV18 | TRBD1 | NA | CASSPDRMNEQFF | TGTGCCAGCTCACCGGACAGGATGAATGAGCAGTTCTTC
TRBJ1-2 | TRBV6-5 | NA | NA | CASSYGQPSRSGYTF | TGTGCCAGCAGTTACGGACAGCCATCGCGAAGTGGCTACACCTTC
TRBJ2-7 | TRBV4-2 | TRBD1 | once | CASSQEGTGRFGQYF | TGTGCCAGCAGCCAAGAAGGGACAGGGCGTTTCGGGCAGTACTTC
TRBJ2-1 | TRBV7-2 | TRBD2 | NA | CASSLGTSGGRVYNEQFF | TGTGCCAGCAGCTTAGGGACTAGCGGGGGTAGGGTCTACAATGAGCAGTTCTTC
TRBJ2-1 | TRBV11-2 | TRBD2 | NA | CASSPAWDYQIHEQFF | TGTGCCAGCAGCCCAGCGTGGGACTACCAGATCCATGAGCAGTTCTTC
TRBJ2-7 | TRBV5-6 | NA | NA | CASRYFRGYEQYF | TGTGCCAGCAGATACTTTAGGGGTTACGAGCAGTACTTC
TRBJ2-3 | TRBV19 | NA | NA | CASRGLSTDTQYF | TGTGCCAGTAGAGGACTTAGCACAGATACGCAGTATTTT
TRBJ2-5 | TRBV5-6 | NA | NA | CASSSTVQETQYF | TGTGCCAGCAGCTCGACAGTCCAAGAGACCCAGTACTTC
TRBJ2-5 | TRBV5-1 | TRBD1 | NA | CASSLGTGTQETQYF | TGCGCCAGCAGCTTGGGGACAGGCACTCAAGAGACCCAGTACTTC
TRBJ1-2 | TRBV28 | NA | NA | CASSLQTSYGYTF | TGTGCCAGCAGTTTACAGACTAGCTATGGCTACACCTTC
TRBJ2-7 | TRBV5-1 | TRBD1 | NA | CASSRDSFYEQYF | TGCGCCAGCAGTCGGGACAGTTTCTACGAGCAGTACTTC
TRBJ2-7 | TRBV9 | TRBD1 | NA | CASSVGQGLSYEQYF | TGTGCCAGCAGCGTGGGACAGGGTCTCTCCTACGAGCAGTACTTC
TRBJ2-5 | TRBV4-1 | NA | NA | CASSPRQEETQYF | TGCGCCAGCAGCCCCCGACAGGAAGAGACCCAGTACTTC
TRBJ2-1 | TRBV15 | TRBD1 | NA | CATSPRDREYEQFF | TGTGCCACCAGCCCCCGGGACAGGGAGTATGAGCAGTTCTTC
TRBJ2-3 | TRBV11-3 | TRBD2 | NA | CASSLAGAGTDTQYF | TGTGCCAGCAGCTTGGCGGGAGCAGGCACAGATACGCAGTATTTT
TRBJ2-1 | TRBV5-6 | TRBD2 | few | CASSDYGLAYNEQFF | TGTGCCAGCAGCGACTACGGACTAGCCTACAATGAGCAGTTCTTC
TRBJ2-3 | TRBV5-1 | TRBD1 | NA | CASSLGDRVTDTQYF | TGCGCCAGCAGCTTGGGGGACAGGGTGACAGATACGCAGTATTTT
TRBJ2-7 | TRBV6-1 | TRBD2 | NA | CASSGLAGTSYEQYF | TGTGCCAGCAGCGGACTAGCGGGTACTTCCTACGAGCAGTACTTC
TRBJ2-7 | TRBV30 | NA | NA | CAWRDFAYEQYF | TGTGCCTGGAGGGACTTCGCCTACGAGCAGTACTTC
TRBJ1-5 | TRBV30 | NA | once | CAWSVGGGGQPQHF | TGTGCCTGGAGTGTAGGGGGGGGCGGTCAGCCCCAGCATTTT
TRBJ1-2 | TRBV20-1 | NA | NA | CSPRGNYGYTF | TGCAGTCCCAGGGGTAACTATGGCTACACCTTC
TRBJ1-5 | TRBV18 | NA | NA | CASSYTGFIQPQHF | TGTGCCAGCTCATACACAGGGTTCATTCAGCCCCAGCATTTT
TRBJ2-2 | TRBV27 | NA | NA | CAGGAMDTGELFF | TGTGCCGGGGGGGCTATGGACACCGGGGAGCTGTTTTTT
TRBJ2-5 | TRBV6-1 | NA | NA | CASSDLQETQYF | TGTGCCAGCAGTGACCTTCAAGAGACCCAGTACTTC
TRBJ2-7 | TRBV25-1 | TRBD2 | NA | CASSAGGSLYEQYF | TGTGCCAGCAGTGCCGGCGGGAGTCTCTACGAGCAGTACTTC